The 8 T cell receptor beta chains given below trace back to one sample, sequenced in a study of cytomegalovirus exposure and HLA in healthy donors. Primers for the PCR totalled 60 Vbeta and 13 Jbeta. Assay: immunoSEQ multiplex PCR; the TCRdb copy retains only in-frame clones and omits some. The sample includes under 150,000 clones, approximately 10% seen only once; the top ten take about 7.5%. The specimen sequenced was PBMCs. Receptors were obtained from a woman in her 40s in good health and CMV-seropositive.

CDR3 bases: TGTGCCAGCAGGGAAAGGACTAGCGTTTATGAGACCCAGTACTTC. It encodes CASRERTSVYETQYF. V is TRBV2 and J is TRBJ2-5; TRBD2 aligns across 9 bases. After removal of 6 bases from V and 5 bases from J, the junction contained 10 bases not matched to a gene. Germline V gene sequence: CDR1 SNHLY, CDR2 FYNNEI. This CDR3 is 15 amino acids long.

The chain uses TRBV4-1 and TRBJ2-7; maybe TRBD2 (7 bases). Trimming pared 2 bases from V and 0 bases from J, leaving 17 bases between. The CDR3 length is 17 residues. Per the germline V gene, CDR1 is MGHRA and CDR2 is YSYEKL. The CDR3 DNA reads as TGCGCCAGCAGCCAATTCTACGGGGGGCGTAGCTCCTACGAGCAGTACTTC. Protein sequence: CASSQFYGGRSSYEQYF.

This clone was picked up a small number of times. This chain links TRBV20-1 with TRBJ1-1; D gene uncertain. V lost 5 bases to trimming and J lost 2 bases, with 6 bases between them. The length of the CDR3 is 11 residues. The germline V gene encodes CDR1 DFQATT and CDR2 SNEGSKA (reference sequence). DNA of the CDR3: TGCAGTGCTCTCTTTAACACTGAAGCTTTCTTT. Encoded protein: CSALFNTEAFF.

This clone turned up a few times. This rearrangement joins TRBV2 to TRBJ2-3, with D maybe TRBD1 (6 bases). Germline V lookup: CDR1 SNHLY, CDR2 FYNNEI. V was pared by 6 bases and J by 0 bases, with 13 bases between. The CDR3 is 15 residues long. DNA of the CDR3: TGTGCCAGCAGCGCAAGGACAGATAGCACAGATACGCAGTATTTT. This sequence encodes CASSARTDSTDTQYF. Together with reference TRBV2 and TRBJ2-3, the CDR3 gives the full variable domain: EPEVTQTPSHQVTQMGQEVILRCVPISNHLYFYWYRQILGQKVEFLVSFYNNEISEKSEIFDDQFSVERPDGSNFTLKIRSTKLEDSAMYFCASSARTDSTDTQYFGPGTRLTVL.

The J gene is TRBJ2-2, the V gene TRBV19, with D possibly TRBD2 on 6 matching bases. The V gene lost 5 bases and the J gene lost 3 bases, with 10 bases spanning the gap. Germline V gene lookup returns CDR1 LNHDA and CDR2 SQIVND (reference sequence). CDR3 length: 14 amino acids. Here the CDR3 DNA reads TGTGCCAGTAGTCGGGACTTCTACACCGGGGAGCTGTTTTTT. Its translation: CASSRDFYTGELFF.

This clone was counted a few times. V is TRBV29-1 and J is TRBJ2-5, with 8 bases identical to TRBD1. This CDR3 is built from 12 residues. Germline V gene lookup returns CDR1 SQVTM and CDR2 ANQGSEA. V lost 2 bases, J lost 5 bases, and 1 base stayed unmatched. CDR3 in DNA: TGCAGCGTTGAACCAGGGGGCGAGACCCAGTACTTC. Translation: CSVEPGGETQYF. Drawing the rest from reference TRBV29-1 and TRBJ2-5, the complete variable domain is SAVISQKPSRDICQRGTSLTIQCQVDSQVTMMFWYRQQPGQSLTLIATANQGSEATYESGFVIDKFPISRPNLTFSTLTVSNMSPEDSSIYLCSVEPGGETQYFGPGTRLLVL.

This clone was recorded only once. In nucleotides, the CDR3 is TGTGCCATCAGTGAGCCTTGGACAGGGGGAAACACCGGGGAGCTGTTTTTT. Its translation is CAISEPWTGGNTGELFF. This chain connects TRBV10-3 to TRBJ2-2; TRBD1 matches 10 bases. The junction had 5 bases not matched to a gene; V was cut back by 2 bases and J by 2 bases. There are 17 residues in the CDR3. The germline V gene encodes CDR1 ENHRY and CDR2 SYGVKD.

This clone was recorded many times. The chain joins TRBV2 to TRBJ1-4; weak D call: TRBD1 (6 bases). Germline CDR1 SNHLY, CDR2 FYNNEI. The CDR3 spans 12 residues. V lost 11 bases and J 7 bases, leaving 14 bases between the germline ends. The CDR3 here is CAGRTVLEKLFF. The CDR3, as DNA: TGTGCCGGTCGGACAGTCCTTGAAAAACTGTTTTTT.